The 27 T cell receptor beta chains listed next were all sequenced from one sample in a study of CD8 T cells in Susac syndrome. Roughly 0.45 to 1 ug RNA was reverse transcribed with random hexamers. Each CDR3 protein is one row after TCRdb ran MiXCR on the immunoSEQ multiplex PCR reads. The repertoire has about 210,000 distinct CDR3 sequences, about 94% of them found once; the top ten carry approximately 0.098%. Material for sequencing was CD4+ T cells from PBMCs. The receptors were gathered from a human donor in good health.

CDR3: CASSAMAGNTQYF. The CDR3 DNA is TGTGCCAGCAGCGCAATGGCAGGAAATACGCAGTATTTT. This chain connects TRBV2 to TRBJ2-3; D is uncertain. Trimming took off 6 bases at V and 7 bases at J, with 14 bases between the two ends. Germline CDR1 and CDR2: SNHLY and FYNNEI. This CDR3 spans 13 amino acids. The variable domain in full, with the rest retrieved from reference TRBV2 and TRBJ2-3, is EPEVTQTPSHQVTQMGQEVILRCVPISNHLYFYWYRQILGQKVEFLVSFYNNEISEKSEIFDDQFSVERPDGSNFTLKIRSTKLEDSAMYFCASSAMAGNTQYFGPGTRLTVL.

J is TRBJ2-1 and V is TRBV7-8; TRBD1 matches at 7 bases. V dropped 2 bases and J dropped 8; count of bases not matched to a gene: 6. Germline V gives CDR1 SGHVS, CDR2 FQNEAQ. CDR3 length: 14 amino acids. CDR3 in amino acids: CASSLNRGFYEQFF. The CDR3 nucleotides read TGTGCCAGCAGCTTAAACAGGGGCTTTTATGAGCAGTTCTTC.

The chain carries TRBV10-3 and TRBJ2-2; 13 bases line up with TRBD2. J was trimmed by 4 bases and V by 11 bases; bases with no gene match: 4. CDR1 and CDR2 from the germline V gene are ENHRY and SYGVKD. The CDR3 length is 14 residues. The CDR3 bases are TGTGCCTCCCGGACTAGCGGGGGCACCGGGGAGCTGTTTTTT. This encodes CASRTSGGTGELFF.

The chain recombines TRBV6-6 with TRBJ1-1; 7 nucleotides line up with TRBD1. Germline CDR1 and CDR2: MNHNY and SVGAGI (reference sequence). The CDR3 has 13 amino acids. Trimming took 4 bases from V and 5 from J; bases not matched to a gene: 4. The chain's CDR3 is CASSFRGKTEAFF. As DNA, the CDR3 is TGTGCCAGCAGTTTCAGGGGGAAAACTGAAGCTTTCTTT.

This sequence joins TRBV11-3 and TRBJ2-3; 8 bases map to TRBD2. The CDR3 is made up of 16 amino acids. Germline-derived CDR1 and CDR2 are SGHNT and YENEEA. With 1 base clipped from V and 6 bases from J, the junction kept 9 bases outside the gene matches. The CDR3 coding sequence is TGTGCCAGCAGCTTAGGTGGCGGGGGGCCCGTCGATACGCAGTATTTT. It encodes CASSLGGGGPVDTQYF.

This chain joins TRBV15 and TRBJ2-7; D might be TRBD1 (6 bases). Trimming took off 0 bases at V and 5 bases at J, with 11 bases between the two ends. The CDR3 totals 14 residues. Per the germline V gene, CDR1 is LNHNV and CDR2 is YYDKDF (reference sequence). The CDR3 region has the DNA TGTGCCACCAGCAGAGATCTTACAGGGAACGAGCAGTACTTC. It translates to CATSRDLTGNEQYF.

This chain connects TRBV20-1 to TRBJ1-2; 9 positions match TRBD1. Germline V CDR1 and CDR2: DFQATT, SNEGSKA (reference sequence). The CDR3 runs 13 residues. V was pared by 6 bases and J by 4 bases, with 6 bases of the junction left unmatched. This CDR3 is CSATGQGLYGYTF. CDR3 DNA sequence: TGCAGTGCGACGGGACAGGGCCTCTATGGCTACACCTTC.

The CDR3 protein is CASSLGAGGSTGELFF. The CDR3 nucleotides read TGTGCCAGCAGCTTAGGAGCGGGGGGGTCCACCGGGGAGCTGTTTTTT. The chain combines TRBV7-2 with TRBJ2-2; 10 positions match TRBD2. V shed 1 base, J shed 4 bases, and the junction held 3 bases outside the gene matches. The CDR3 has 16 amino acids. Germline V gene data show CDR1 as SGHTA and CDR2 as FQGNSA. The whole variable domain, remainder taken from reference TRBV7-2 and TRBJ2-2, is GAGVSQSPSNKVTEKGKDVELRCDPISGHTALYWYRQSLGQGLEFLIYFQGNSAPDKSGLPSDRFSAERTGGSVSTLTIQRTQQEDSAVYLCASSLGAGGSTGELFFGEGSRLTVL.

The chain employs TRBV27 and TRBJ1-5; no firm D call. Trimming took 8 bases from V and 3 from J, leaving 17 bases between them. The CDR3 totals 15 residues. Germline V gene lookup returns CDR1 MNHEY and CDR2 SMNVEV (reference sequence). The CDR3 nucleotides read TGTGCCAGCTCCCGTGGTCGGATTTACAATCAGCCCCAGCATTTT. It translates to CASSRGRIYNQPQHF.

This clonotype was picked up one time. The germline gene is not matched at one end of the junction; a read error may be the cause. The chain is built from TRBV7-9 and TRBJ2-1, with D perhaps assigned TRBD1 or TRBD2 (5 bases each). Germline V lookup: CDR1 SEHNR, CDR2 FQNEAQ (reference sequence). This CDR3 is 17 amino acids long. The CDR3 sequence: CASSFSRGQSSSNEQFF. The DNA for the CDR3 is TGTGCCAGCAGCTTCTCCCGGGGCCAAAGTTCCTCCAATGAGCAGTTCTTC.

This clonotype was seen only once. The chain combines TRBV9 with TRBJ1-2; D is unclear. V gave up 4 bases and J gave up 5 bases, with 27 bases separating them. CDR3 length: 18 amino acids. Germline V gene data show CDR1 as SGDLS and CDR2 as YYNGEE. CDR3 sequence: CASSPSPSVASTAYGYTF. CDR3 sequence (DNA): TGTGCCAGCAGCCCCAGTCCGAGCGTCGCCAGTACAGCGTATGGCTACACCTTC.

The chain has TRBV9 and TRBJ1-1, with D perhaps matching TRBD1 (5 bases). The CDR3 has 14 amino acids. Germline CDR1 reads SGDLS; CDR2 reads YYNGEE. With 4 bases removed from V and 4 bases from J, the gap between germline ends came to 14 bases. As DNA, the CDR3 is TGTGCCAGCAGCTCACAGGCGAGGGGCACTGAAGCTTTCTTT. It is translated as CASSSQARGTEAFF.

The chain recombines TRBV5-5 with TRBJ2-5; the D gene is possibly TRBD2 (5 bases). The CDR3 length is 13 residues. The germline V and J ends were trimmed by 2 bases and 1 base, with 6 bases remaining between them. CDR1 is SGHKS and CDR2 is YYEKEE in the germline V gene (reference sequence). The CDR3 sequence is CASSFGIQETQYF. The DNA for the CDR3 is TGTGCCAGCAGCTTCGGGATCCAAGAGACCCAGTACTTC.

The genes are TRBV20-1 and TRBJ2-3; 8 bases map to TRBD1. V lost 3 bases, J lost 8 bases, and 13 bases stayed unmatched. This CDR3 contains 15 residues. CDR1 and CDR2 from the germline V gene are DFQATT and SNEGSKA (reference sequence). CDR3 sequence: CSARGTGRVLGTQYF. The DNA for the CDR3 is TGCAGTGCTAGGGGGACAGGCCGTGTATTAGGTACGCAGTATTTT.

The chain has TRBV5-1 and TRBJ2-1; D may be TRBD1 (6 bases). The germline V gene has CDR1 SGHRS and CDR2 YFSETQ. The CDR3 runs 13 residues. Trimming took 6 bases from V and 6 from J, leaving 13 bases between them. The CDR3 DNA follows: TGCGCCAGCACACAAACAGGGACCAATGAGCAGTTCTTC. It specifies CASTQTGTNEQFF.

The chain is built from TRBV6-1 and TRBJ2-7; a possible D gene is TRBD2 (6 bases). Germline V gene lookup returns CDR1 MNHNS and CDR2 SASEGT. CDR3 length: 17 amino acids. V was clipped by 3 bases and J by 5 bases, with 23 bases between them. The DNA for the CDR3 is TGTGCCAGCAGTGAGCGGGGAGCGTCCTTGAATGGGGACGAGCAGTACTTC. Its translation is CASSERGASLNGDEQYF.

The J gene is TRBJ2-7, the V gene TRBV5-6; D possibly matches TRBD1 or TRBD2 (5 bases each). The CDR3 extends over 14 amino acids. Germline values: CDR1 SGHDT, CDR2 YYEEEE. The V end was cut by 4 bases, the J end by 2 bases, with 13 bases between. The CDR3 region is CASSLRGVPYEQYF. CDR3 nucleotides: TGTGCCAGCAGCCTCAGAGGGGTCCCCTACGAGCAGTACTTC.

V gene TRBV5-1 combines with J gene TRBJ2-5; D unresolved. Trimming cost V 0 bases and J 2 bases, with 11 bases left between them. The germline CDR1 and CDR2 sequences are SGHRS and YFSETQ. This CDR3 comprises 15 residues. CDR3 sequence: CASSLAERWQETQYF. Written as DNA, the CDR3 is TGCGCCAGCAGCTTGGCCGAAAGGTGGCAAGAGACCCAGTACTTC.

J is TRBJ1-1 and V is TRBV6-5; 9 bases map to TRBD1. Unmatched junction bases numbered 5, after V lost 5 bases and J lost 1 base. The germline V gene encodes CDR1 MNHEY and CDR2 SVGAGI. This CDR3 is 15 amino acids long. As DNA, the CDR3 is TGTGCCAGCAGTATGGGGGGACAGGGGAACACTGAAGCTTTCTTT. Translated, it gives CASSMGGQGNTEAFF.

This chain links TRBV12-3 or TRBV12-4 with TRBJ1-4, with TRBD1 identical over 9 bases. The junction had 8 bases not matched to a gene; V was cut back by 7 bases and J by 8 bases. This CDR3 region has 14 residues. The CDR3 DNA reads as TGTGCCAGCACCCCGGGACAGGGCGGAGAAAAACTGTTTTTT. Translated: CASTPGQGGEKLFF.

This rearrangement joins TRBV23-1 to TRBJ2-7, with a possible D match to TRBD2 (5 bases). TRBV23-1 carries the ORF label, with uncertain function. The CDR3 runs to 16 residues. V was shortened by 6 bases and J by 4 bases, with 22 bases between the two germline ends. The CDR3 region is CASRTDGRRGSYEQYF. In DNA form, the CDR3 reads TGCGCCAGCAGGACGGATGGTAGAAGAGGGTCTTACGAGCAGTACTTC.

CDR3 sequence (DNA): TGTGCCAGCAGCCAAGAGCGCCAGAGTGACCTTGAAGCTTTCTTT. Its protein is CASSQERQSDLEAFF. The rearrangement joins TRBV3-1 to TRBJ1-1, with D unclear. The CDR3 contains 15 residues. V was pared by 0 bases and J by 7 bases, with 15 bases between. CDR1 and CDR2 (germline): LGHDT, YNNKEL (reference sequence).

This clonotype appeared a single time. CDR3 in amino acids: CASTPGQVNTGELFF. The DNA for the CDR3 is TGTGCCAGCACCCCGGGACAGGTGAACACCGGGGAGCTGTTTTTT. The chain carries TRBV12-3 or TRBV12-4 and TRBJ2-2, with 8 bases aligning to TRBD1. CDR3 length equals 15 residues. V lost 7 bases to trimming and J lost 1 base; unmatched junction nucleotides: 5.

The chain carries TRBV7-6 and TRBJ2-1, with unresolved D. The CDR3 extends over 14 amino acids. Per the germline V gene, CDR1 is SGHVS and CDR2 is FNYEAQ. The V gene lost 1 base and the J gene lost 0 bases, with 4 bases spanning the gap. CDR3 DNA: TGTGCCAGCAGCTTAGGCAGCTCCTACAATGAGCAGTTCTTC. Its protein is CASSLGSSYNEQFF.

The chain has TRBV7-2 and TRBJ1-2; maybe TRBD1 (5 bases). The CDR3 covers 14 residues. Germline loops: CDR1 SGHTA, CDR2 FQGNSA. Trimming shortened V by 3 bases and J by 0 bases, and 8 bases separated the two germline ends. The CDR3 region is CASSFAGPNYGYTF. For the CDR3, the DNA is TGTGCCAGCAGCTTTGCAGGGCCTAACTATGGCTACACCTTC.

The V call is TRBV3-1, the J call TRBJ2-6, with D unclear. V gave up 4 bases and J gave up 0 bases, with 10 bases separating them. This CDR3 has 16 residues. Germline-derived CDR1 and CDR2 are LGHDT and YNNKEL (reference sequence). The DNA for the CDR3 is TGTGCCAGCAGCCCATCGACAATCTCTGGGGCCAACGTCCTGACTTTC. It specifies CASSPSTISGANVLTF.

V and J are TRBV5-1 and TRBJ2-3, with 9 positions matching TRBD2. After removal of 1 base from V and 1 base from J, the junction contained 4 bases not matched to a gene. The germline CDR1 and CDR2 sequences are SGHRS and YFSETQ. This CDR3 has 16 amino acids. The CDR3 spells CASSLFSSGGTDTQYF. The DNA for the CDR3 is TGCGCCAGCAGCTTGTTCTCTAGCGGGGGCACAGATACGCAGTATTTT. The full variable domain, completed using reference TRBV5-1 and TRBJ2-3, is KAGVTQTPRYLIKTRGQQVTLSCSPISGHRSVSWYQQTPGQGLQFLFEYFSETQRNKGNFPGRFSGRQFSNSRSEMNVSTLELGDSALYLCASSLFSSGGTDTQYFGPGTRLTVL.